One sample yielded the 14 T cell receptor beta chains listed below, sequenced in a study of T cell changes during pregnancy in multiple sclerosis. Sequencing used immunoSEQ multiplex PCR; TCRdb keeps in-frame clones, though not all of them. Among about 70,000 clones listed, roughly 92% were seen once. The specimen was peripheral blood, collected in the second trimester of pregnancy. These receptors originate from a female donor in good health, enrolled as a control in a pregnancy study.

The chain joins TRBV7-9 to TRBJ1-1; D might be TRBD1 (5 bases). Per the germline V gene, CDR1 is SEHNR and CDR2 is FQNEAQ (reference sequence). Trimming stripped 5 bases from V and 2 bases from J, with 9 bases between. This CDR3 contains 13 residues. The DNA of the CDR3 is TGTGCCAGCAGCCAAACAGGTAACACTGAAGCTTTCTTT. Its protein is CASSQTGNTEAFF.

DNA for the CDR3: TGTGCCAGCAGCTTGGAAAAAGCCTATGGCTACACCTTC. This gives the protein CASSLEKAYGYTF. V and J are TRBV5-4 and TRBJ1-2; D ambiguous. The CDR3 runs 13 residues. Trimming took off 0 bases at V and 4 bases at J, with 7 bases between the two ends. From germline, CDR1 is SGHNT and CDR2 YYREEE (reference sequence).

In nucleotides, the CDR3 is TGTGCCAGCAGCGGTGGACAGGGGCCCCCTCGGGAGCAGTACTTC. Its protein product is CASSGGQGPPREQYF. The chain has TRBV9 and TRBJ2-7; TRBD1 aligns across 9 bases. Germline V gives CDR1 SGDLS, CDR2 YYNGEE. Trimming cost V 3 bases and J 7 bases; bases outside gene matches: 11. The CDR3 covers 15 residues.

This sequence joins TRBV30 and TRBJ1-5; weak D call: TRBD1 (6 bases). Germline values: CDR1 GTSNPN, CDR2 SVGIG (reference sequence). The CDR3 covers 15 residues. The V end was cut by 2 bases, the J end by 4 bases, with 15 bases between. The CDR3 region is CAWSFPDRPNQPQHF. The CDR3 coding sequence is TGTGCCTGGAGTTTCCCCGACAGGCCGAATCAGCCCCAGCATTTT.

V usage is TRBV12-5 and J usage is TRBJ2-5; no definite D call. The CDR3 is made up of 16 amino acids. Germline values: CDR1 LGHNT, CDR2 FRNRAP. Trimming stripped 1 base from V and 5 bases from J, with 17 bases between. CDR3 in amino acids: CASGLDDRSLVETQYF. CDR3 sequence (DNA): TGTGCTAGTGGTTTGGACGATCGGTCCCTCGTGGAGACCCAGTACTTC.

This clone was seen only a few times. The chain carries TRBV4-3 and TRBJ1-1; D call uncertain. V lost 0 bases and J 1 base, leaving 6 bases between the germline ends. CDR3 size: 14 residues. The V gene's germline CDR1 is LGHNA and CDR2 YSLEER. CDR3 region: CASSQDYRNTEAFF. For the CDR3, the DNA is TGCGCCAGCAGCCAAGATTACAGGAACACTGAAGCTTTCTTT.

J is TRBJ2-7 and V is TRBV14; no firm D call. The CDR3 runs 13 residues. V shed 1 base and J shed 1 base, with 5 bases lying between them. Germline loops: CDR1 SGHDN, CDR2 FVKESK. CDR3 DNA sequence: TGTGCCAGCAGCCAAGCACAGTCCTACGAGCAGTACTTC. Translation gives CASSQAQSYEQYF.

J is TRBJ2-1 and V is TRBV6-5; 8 bases agree with TRBD1. Germline V gene lookup returns CDR1 MNHEY and CDR2 SVGAGI. The CDR3 has 14 amino acids. Trimming removed 6 bases from V and 3 bases from J; junction bases left unmatched: 4. The CDR3 DNA follows: TGTGCCAGCAGCCCCGGGACAGGCTACAATGAGCAGTTCTTC. It codes for CASSPGTGYNEQFF.

V and J are TRBV7-3 and TRBJ2-1; 9 nucleotides align to TRBD2. This CDR3 region has 14 residues. Germline V lookup: CDR1 SGHTA, CDR2 FQGTGA. V lost 4 bases, J lost 6 bases, and 4 bases stayed unmatched. Here the CDR3 DNA reads TGTGCCAGCAGCTCTAGCGGGGCAGTCAATGAGCAGTTCTTC. Translating gives CASSSSGAVNEQFF.

This chain joins TRBV10-3 and TRBJ1-2; D unclear. The length of the CDR3 is 12 residues. The V and J ends lost 5 bases and 6 bases respectively, with 10 bases between them. Germline V gene lookup returns CDR1 ENHRY and CDR2 SYGVKD. Here the CDR3 reads CAISKDGDGYTF. CDR3 DNA sequence: TGTGCCATCAGTAAGGACGGGGATGGCTACACCTTC.

CDR3 amino acids: CASSYGQGGSYEQYF. CDR3 in DNA: TGTGCCAGCAGTTACGGGCAGGGGGGCTCCTACGAGCAGTACTTC. The chain joins TRBV6-5 to TRBJ2-7, with D possibly TRBD1 on 7 matching bases. The V and J ends lost 2 bases and 0 bases respectively, with 11 bases between them. Germline CDR1 is MNHEY and CDR2 is SVGAGI. This CDR3 spans 15 amino acids.

The chain is built from TRBV7-9 and TRBJ2-3, with 7 bases aligning to TRBD2. The germline V gene has CDR1 SEHNR and CDR2 FQNEAQ (reference sequence). The CDR3 sequence is 14 residues long. V was clipped by 5 bases and J by 3 bases; unmatched bases: 5. The CDR3 reads CASSPGTITDTQYF. The CDR3 bases are TGTGCCAGCAGCCCCGGGACTATAACAGATACGCAGTATTTT.

This chain links TRBV30 with TRBJ2-7, with a tentative D call TRBD1 (7 bases). CDR1 and CDR2 from the germline V gene are GTSNPN and SVGIG (reference sequence). This CDR3 region has 12 residues. V gave up 3 bases and J gave up 4 bases, with 10 bases separating them. CDR3 DNA: TGTGCCTGGAGCAGGGGGAGGTACGAGCAGTACTTC. This sequence encodes CAWSRGRYEQYF.

This chain links TRBV30 with TRBJ1-1; weak D call: TRBD1 (6 bases). The CDR3 consists of 15 residues. V shed 1 base and J shed 0 bases, with 12 bases lying between them. The germline V gene encodes CDR1 GTSNPN and CDR2 SVGIG (reference sequence). The CDR3 nucleotides are TGTGCCTGGAGTGAAACAGGGCTCATGAACACTGAAGCTTTCTTT. It is translated as CAWSETGLMNTEAFF.